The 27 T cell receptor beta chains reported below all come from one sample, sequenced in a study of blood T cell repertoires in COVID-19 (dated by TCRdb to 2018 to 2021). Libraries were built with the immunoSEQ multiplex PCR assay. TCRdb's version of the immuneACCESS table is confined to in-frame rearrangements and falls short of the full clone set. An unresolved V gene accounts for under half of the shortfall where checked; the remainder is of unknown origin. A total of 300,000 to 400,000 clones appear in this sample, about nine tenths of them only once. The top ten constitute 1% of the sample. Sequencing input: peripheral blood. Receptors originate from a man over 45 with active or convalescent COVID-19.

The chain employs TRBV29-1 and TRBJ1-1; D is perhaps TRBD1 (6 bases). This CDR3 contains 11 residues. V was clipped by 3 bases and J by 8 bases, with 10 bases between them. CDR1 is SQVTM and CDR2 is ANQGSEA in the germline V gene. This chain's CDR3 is CSVEPGQEAFF. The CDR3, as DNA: TGCAGCGTTGAGCCGGGACAAGAAGCTTTCTTT.

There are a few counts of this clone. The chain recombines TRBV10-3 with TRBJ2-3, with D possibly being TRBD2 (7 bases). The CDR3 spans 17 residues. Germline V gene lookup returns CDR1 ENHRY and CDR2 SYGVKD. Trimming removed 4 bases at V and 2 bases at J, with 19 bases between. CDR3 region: CAISGTRGDGPTDTQYF. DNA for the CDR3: TGTGCCATCAGTGGGACTAGGGGGGACGGACCCACAGATACGCAGTATTTT.

The CDR3 DNA follows: TGCAGTGCTAGAATCAAGCTCCTCCACTTT. It translates to CSARIKLLHF. The chain recombines TRBV20-1 with TRBJ1-6; D gene unclear. The CDR3 covers 10 residues. Germline V gives CDR1 DFQATT, CDR2 SNEGSKA (reference sequence). The ends were cut back, 2 bases at V and 15 bases at J, with 8 bases in the middle.

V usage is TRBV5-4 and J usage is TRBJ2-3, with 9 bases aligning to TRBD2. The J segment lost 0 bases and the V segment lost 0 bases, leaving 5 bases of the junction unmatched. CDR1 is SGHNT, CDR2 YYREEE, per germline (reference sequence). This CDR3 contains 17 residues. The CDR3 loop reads CASSLGVAGASTDTQYF. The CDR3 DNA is TGTGCCAGCAGCTTGGGTGTAGCGGGAGCGAGCACAGATACGCAGTATTTT. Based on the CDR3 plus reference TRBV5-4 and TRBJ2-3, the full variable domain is ETGVTQSPTHLIKTRGQQVTLRCSSQSGHNTVSWYQQALGQGPQFIFQYYREEENGRGNFPPRFSGLQFPNYSSELNVNALELDDSALYLCASSLGVAGASTDTQYFGPGTRLTVL.

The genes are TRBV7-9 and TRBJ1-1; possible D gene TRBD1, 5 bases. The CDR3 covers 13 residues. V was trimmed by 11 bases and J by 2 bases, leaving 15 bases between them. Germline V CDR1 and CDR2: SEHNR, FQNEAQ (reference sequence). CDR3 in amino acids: CAGLTVANTEAFF. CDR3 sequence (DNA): TGTGCCGGCTTGACAGTAGCAAACACTGAAGCTTTCTTT.

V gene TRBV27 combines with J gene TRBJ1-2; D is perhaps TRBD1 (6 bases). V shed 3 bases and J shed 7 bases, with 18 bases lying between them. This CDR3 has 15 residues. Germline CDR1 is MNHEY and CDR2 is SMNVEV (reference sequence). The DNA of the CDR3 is TGTGCCAGCAGTTTGGGAGACTCCTCAGGGGTTGGCTACACCTTC. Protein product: CASSLGDSSGVGYTF.

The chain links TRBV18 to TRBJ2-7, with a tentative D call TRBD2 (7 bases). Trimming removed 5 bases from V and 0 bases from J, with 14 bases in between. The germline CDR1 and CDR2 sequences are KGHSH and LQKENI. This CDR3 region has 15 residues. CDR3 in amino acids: CASSGGALSSYEQYF. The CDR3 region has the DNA TGTGCCAGCTCAGGGGGGGCACTTTCCTCCTACGAGCAGTACTTC.

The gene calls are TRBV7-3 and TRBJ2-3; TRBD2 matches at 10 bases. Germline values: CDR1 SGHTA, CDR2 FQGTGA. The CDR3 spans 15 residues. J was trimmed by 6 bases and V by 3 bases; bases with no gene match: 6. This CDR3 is CASSFGTSEGDTQYF. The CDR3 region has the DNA TGTGCCAGCAGCTTCGGGACTAGCGAGGGGGATACGCAGTATTTT.

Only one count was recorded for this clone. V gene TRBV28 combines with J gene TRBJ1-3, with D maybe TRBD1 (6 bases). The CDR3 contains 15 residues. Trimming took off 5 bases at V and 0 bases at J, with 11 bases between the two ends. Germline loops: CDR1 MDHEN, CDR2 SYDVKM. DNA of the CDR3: TGTGCCAGCAGTCACAGGGACAACTCTGGAAACACCATATATTTT. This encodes CASSHRDNSGNTIYF.

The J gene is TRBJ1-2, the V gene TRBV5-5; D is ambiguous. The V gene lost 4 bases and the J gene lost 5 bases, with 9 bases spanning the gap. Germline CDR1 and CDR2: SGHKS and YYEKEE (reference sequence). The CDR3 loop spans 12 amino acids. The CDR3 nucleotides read TGTGCCAGCAGCCAGTGGCAGTATGGCTACACCTTC. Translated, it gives CASSQWQYGYTF.

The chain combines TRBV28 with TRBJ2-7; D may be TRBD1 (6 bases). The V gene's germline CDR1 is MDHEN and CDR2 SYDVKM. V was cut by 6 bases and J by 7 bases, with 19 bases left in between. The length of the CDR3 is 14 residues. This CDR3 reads CASRSRAGEGEQYF. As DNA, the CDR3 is TGTGCCAGCAGGAGCAGAGCAGGGGAAGGAGAGCAGTACTTC.

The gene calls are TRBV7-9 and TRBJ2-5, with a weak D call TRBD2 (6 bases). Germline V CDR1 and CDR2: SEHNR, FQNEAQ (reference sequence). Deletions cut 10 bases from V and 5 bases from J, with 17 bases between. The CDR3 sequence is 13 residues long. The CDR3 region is CATSAEGRETQYF. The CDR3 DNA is TGTGCCACCTCGGCGGAGGGGAGGGAGACCCAGTACTTC.

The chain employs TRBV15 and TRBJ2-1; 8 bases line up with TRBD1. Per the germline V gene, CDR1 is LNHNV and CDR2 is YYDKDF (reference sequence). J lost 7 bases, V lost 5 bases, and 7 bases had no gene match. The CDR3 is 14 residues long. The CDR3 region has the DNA TGTGCCACCAGCGGACGGACAGGGAGGAATGAGCAGTTCTTC. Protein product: CATSGRTGRNEQFF.

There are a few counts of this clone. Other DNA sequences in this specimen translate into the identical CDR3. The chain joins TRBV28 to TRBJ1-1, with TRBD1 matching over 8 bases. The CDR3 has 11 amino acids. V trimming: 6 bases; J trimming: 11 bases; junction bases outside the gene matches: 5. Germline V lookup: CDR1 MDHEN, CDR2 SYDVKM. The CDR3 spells CASRIRQGAFF. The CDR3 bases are TGTGCCAGCAGGATTCGACAGGGGGCTTTCTTT.

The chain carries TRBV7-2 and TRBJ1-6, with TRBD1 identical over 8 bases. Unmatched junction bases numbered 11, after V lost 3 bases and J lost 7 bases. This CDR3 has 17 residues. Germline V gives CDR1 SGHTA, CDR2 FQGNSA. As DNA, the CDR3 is TGTGCCAGCAGCTTCGGACAGGGAGAGCGAGGCAATTCACCCCTCCACTTT. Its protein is CASSFGQGERGNSPLHF.

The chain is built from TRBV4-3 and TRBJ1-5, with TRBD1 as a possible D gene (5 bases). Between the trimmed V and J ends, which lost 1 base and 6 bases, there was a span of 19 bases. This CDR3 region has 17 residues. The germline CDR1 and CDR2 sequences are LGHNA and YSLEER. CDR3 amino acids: CASSQVREGAGSQPQHF. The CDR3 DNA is TGCGCCAGCAGCCAAGTTAGGGAGGGCGCAGGGTCTCAGCCCCAGCATTTT.

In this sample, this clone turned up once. The CDR3 is CASSFPGTGDYTF. CDR3 in DNA: TGTGCCAGCAGTTTCCCCGGGACAGGGGACTACACCTTC. This chain links TRBV28 with TRBJ1-2; 10 bases line up with TRBD1. V shed 3 bases, J shed 10 bases, and the junction held 5 bases outside the gene matches. The V gene's germline CDR1 is MDHEN and CDR2 SYDVKM. The CDR3 length is 13 residues.

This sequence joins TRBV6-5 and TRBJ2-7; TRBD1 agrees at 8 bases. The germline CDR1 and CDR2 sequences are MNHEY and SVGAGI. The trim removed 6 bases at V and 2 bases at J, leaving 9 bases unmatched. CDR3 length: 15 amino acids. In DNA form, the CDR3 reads TGTGCCAGCAGCTTGGAGCCGGGACAGGCCTACGAGCAGTACTTC. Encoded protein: CASSLEPGQAYEQYF.

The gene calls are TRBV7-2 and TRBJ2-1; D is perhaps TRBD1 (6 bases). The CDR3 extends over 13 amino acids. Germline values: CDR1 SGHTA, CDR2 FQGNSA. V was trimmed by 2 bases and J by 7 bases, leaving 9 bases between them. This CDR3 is CASSLNRDNEQFF. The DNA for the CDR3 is TGTGCCAGCAGCTTAAACAGGGATAATGAGCAGTTCTTC.

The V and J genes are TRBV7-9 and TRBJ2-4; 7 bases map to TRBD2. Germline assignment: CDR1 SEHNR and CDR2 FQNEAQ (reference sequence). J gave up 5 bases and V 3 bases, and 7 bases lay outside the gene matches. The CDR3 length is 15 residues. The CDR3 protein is CASSFPHGGENIQYF. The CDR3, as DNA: TGTGCCAGCAGCTTCCCCCATGGGGGGGAAAACATTCAGTACTTC.

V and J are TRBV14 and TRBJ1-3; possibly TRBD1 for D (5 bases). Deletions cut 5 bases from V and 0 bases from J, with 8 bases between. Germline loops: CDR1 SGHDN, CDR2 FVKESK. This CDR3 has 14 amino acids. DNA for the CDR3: TGTGCCAGCAGCGATGACAGCTCTGGAAACACCATATATTTT. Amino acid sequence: CASSDDSSGNTIYF.

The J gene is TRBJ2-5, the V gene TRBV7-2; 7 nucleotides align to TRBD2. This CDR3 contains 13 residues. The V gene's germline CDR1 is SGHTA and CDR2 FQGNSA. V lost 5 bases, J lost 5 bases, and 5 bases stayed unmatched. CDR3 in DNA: TGTGCCAGCAGCACGAGTAGCGGGGAGACCCAGTACTTC. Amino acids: CASSTSSGETQYF.

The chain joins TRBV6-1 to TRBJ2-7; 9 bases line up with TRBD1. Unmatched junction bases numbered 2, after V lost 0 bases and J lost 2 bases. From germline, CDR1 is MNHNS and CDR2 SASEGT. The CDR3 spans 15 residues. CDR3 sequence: CASSEAGQGPYEQYF. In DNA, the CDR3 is TGTGCCAGCAGTGAAGCCGGACAGGGGCCCTACGAGCAGTACTTC.

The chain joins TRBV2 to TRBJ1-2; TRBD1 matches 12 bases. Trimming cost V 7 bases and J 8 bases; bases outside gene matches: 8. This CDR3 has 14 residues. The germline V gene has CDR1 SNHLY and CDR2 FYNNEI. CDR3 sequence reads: CASTLGQGAGGYTF. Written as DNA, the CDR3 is TGTGCCAGCACCCTGGGACAGGGGGCTGGAGGCTACACCTTC.

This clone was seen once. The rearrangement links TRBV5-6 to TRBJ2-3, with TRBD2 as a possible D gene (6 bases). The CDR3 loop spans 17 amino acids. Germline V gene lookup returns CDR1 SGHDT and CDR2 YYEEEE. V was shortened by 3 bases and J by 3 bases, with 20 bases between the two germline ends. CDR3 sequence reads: CASSSTFVAVITDTQYF. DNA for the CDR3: TGTGCCAGCAGCTCCACTTTCGTAGCGGTGATAACAGATACGCAGTATTTT.

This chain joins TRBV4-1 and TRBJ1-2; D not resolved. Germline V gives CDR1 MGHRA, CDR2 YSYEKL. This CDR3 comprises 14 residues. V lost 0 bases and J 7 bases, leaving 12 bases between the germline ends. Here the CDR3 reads CASSQDREIGGYTF. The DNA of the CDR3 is TGCGCCAGCAGCCAAGATCGAGAGATCGGTGGCTACACCTTC.

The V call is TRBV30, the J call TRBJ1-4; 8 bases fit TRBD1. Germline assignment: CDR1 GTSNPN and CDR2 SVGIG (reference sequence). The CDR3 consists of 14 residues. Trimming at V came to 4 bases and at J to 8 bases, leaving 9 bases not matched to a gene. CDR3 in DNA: TGTGCCTGGATGAGACAGGGGAAGGGGGAAAAACTGTTTTTT. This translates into CAWMRQGKGEKLFF.